The rows below give T cell receptor beta chains drawn from one sample of a study of CD8 T cells in Susac syndrome. TCRdb fed the immunoSEQ multiplex PCR reads into MiXCR, producing one record per CDR3 protein. The sample has some 130,000 distinct CDR3 sequences, over 80% seen once. Material: CD8+ T cells from PBMCs. These receptors originate from a human donor with multiple sclerosis. Both conserved end residues are part of each CDR3. Each record gives: V gene, D gene, J gene, clone size, CDR3 DNA, CDR3 protein. A D gene is named only where the DNA matches it firmly. Rows may omit the clone size; those that give it use once, few, many or a size class.

V: TRBV4-1
D: TRBD1
J: TRBJ2-1
size: -
DNA: TGCGCCAGCAGCCACCCCCGGACAGGGTACGAGCAGTTCTTC
CDR3: CASSHPRTGYEQFF

V: TRBV29-1
D: -
J: TRBJ2-3
size: -
DNA: TGCAGCGTTTTTGAAGACTTCACAGATACGCAGTATTTT
CDR3: CSVFEDFTDTQYF

V: TRBV6-5
D: TRBD2
J: TRBJ2-1
size: -
DNA: TGTGCCAGCAGTTACCTGTTGAAGCGGGGAGGAGGGAATGAGCAGTTCTTC
CDR3: CASSYLLKRGGGNEQFF

V: TRBV19
D: -
J: TRBJ1-1
size: few
DNA: TGTGCCAGTAGTCCAGGGGCCACTGAAGCTTTCTTT
CDR3: CASSPGATEAFF

V: TRBV29-1
D: -
J: TRBJ1-1
size: few
DNA: TGCAGCGTTGATAGGGTAACTGAAGCTTTCTTT
CDR3: CSVDRVTEAFF

V: TRBV2
D: -
J: TRBJ2-1
size: -
DNA: TGTGCCAGCAGGGGTGTTGAGCAGTTCTTC
CDR3: CASRGVEQFF

V: TRBV20-1
D: -
J: TRBJ2-1
size: -
DNA: TGCAGTGCTAGAGATCACGACTCCTACAATGAGCAGTTCTTC
CDR3: CSARDHDSYNEQFF

V: TRBV7-6
D: TRBD1
J: TRBJ2-1
size: -
DNA: TGTGCCAGCAGCTTAGATTCCAGGGGGAAGATGAACAATGAGCAGTTCTTC
CDR3: CASSLDSRGKMNNEQFF

V: TRBV6-2/TRBV6-3
D: TRBD2
J: TRBJ2-5
size: -
DNA: TGTGCCAGCAGTTCCTCGACTAGCGGGAGAAGTGTGACCCAGTACTTC
CDR3: CASSSSTSGRSVTQYF

V: TRBV7-2
D: TRBD1
J: TRBJ2-7
size: -
DNA: TGTGCCAGCAGCCCCCTGACAGGGGCCGAGCAGTACTTC
CDR3: CASSPLTGAEQYF

V: TRBV29-1
D: -
J: TRBJ1-4
size: -
DNA: TGCAGCGCAAGCCAGGGTTTGACGACTAATGAAAAACTGTTTTTT
CDR3: CSASQGLTTNEKLFF

V: TRBV5-1
D: TRBD1
J: TRBJ1-1
size: -
DNA: TGCGCCAGCAGCTTGGATATCTATGGGGCAGGGGGATGGACTGAAGCTTTCTTT
CDR3: CASSLDIYGAGGWTEAFF

V: TRBV7-9
D: -
J: TRBJ1-4
size: -
DNA: TGTGCCAGCAGCTCGACCTCCTTAACGGCAACTAATGAAAAACTGTTTTTT
CDR3: CASSSTSLTATNEKLFF

V: TRBV6-1
D: -
J: TRBJ1-1
size: few
DNA: TGTGCCAGCAGTTCCCAGGGGTCGAACACTGAAGCTTTCTTT
CDR3: CASSSQGSNTEAFF

V: TRBV13
D: TRBD1
J: TRBJ2-3
size: once
DNA: TGTGCCAGCAGCGAAAGGACAGGGCCGACAGATACGCAGTATTTT
CDR3: CASSERTGPTDTQYF

V: TRBV15
D: -
J: TRBJ1-1
size: once
DNA: TGTGCCACCAGAGGTCAGGGGAACACTGAAGCTTTCTTT
CDR3: CATRGQGNTEAFF

V: TRBV6-5
D: -
J: TRBJ2-1
size: -
DNA: TGTGCCAGCAGTTATTTCTGGGGTAAGGGTTACAATGAGCAGTTCTTC
CDR3: CASSYFWGKGYNEQFF

V: TRBV10-3
D: TRBD1
J: TRBJ2-1
size: -
DNA: TGTGCCATCAGTGATAGAGGGGACAGGACGGACAATGAGCAGTTCTTC
CDR3: CAISDRGDRTDNEQFF

V: TRBV5-4
D: -
J: TRBJ2-3
size: -
DNA: TGTGCCAGCAGCTATGAGGGGGGCTCAGATACGCAGTATTTT
CDR3: CASSYEGGSDTQYF

V: TRBV12-3/TRBV12-4
D: TRBD1
J: TRBJ1-2
size: -
DNA: TGTGCCAGCAGTGACACACCGGGACAGGGTAGAGGGGGCTACACCTTC
CDR3: CASSDTPGQGRGGYTF

V: TRBV3-1
D: -
J: TRBJ2-3
size: -
DNA: TGTGCCAGCCAAAATACTCAGGACTACCCTCAGGGTACGCAGTATTTT
CDR3: CASQNTQDYPQGTQYF

V: TRBV4-3
D: -
J: TRBJ1-5
size: few
DNA: TGCGCCAGCAGCCGGGGACCTGATCAGCCCCAGCATTTT
CDR3: CASSRGPDQPQHF

V: TRBV27
D: -
J: TRBJ2-1
size: -
DNA: TGTGCCAGCAGTCCTTCCTACAATGAGCAGTTCTTC
CDR3: CASSPSYNEQFF

V: TRBV4-1
D: -
J: TRBJ1-2
size: -
DNA: TGCGCCAGCAGCCTCAGACGGGTTCCAGTCCGTTGGCAGGGCTACACCTTC
CDR3: CASSLRRVPVRWQGYTF

V: TRBV19
D: TRBD1
J: TRBJ2-1
size: -
DNA: TGTGCCAGTAGTACAGGAGACAGGGCCTACAATGAGCAGTTCTTC
CDR3: CASSTGDRAYNEQFF

V: TRBV10-1
D: -
J: TRBJ1-1
size: -
DNA: TGCGCCAGCAGTGAGCCCCTAAAGGGTTCGAACACTGAAGCTTTCTTT
CDR3: CASSEPLKGSNTEAFF

V: TRBV2
D: -
J: TRBJ1-5
size: few
DNA: TGTGCCAGCAGTGAGTTAGGGGGTCGTCAGCCCCAGCATTTT
CDR3: CASSELGGRQPQHF

V: TRBV12-3/TRBV12-4
D: -
J: TRBJ2-1
size: -
DNA: TGTGCCAGCAGCCGCCTCCTTACTAATGAGCAGTTCTTC
CDR3: CASSRLLTNEQFF

V: TRBV6-1
D: -
J: TRBJ1-5
size: few
DNA: TGTGCCAGCAGTGATGAGGATTATAGCAATCAGCCCCAGCATTTT
CDR3: CASSDEDYSNQPQHF

V: TRBV5-8
D: -
J: TRBJ1-1
size: -
DNA: TGTGCCAGCAGCCTGTCCGGGACACCATTAATGGCTTTCTTT
CDR3: CASSLSGTPLMAFF

V: TRBV30
D: -
J: TRBJ1-1
size: -
DNA: TGTGCCTGCTCAGAGAATGAAGCTTTCTTT
CDR3: CACSENEAFF

V: TRBV7-8
D: -
J: TRBJ1-6
size: -
DNA: TGTGCCAGCAGCTTAGATAGACCTTGGGACTATAATTCACCCCTCCACTTT
CDR3: CASSLDRPWDYNSPLHF

V: TRBV7-9
D: TRBD1
J: TRBJ2-3
size: -
DNA: TGTGCCAGCAGCGTTCCCCGGGACAGGGAAGATACGCAGTATTTT
CDR3: CASSVPRDREDTQYF

V: TRBV7-9
D: -
J: TRBJ1-1
size: -
DNA: TGTGCCAGCAGCTTGGGGGATCCCACTGAAGCTTTCTTT
CDR3: CASSLGDPTEAFF

V: TRBV6-1
D: -
J: TRBJ1-6
size: few
DNA: TGTGCCAGCAGTCAAGGGGTAGGGGGTTCACCCCTCCACTTT
CDR3: CASSQGVGGSPLHF

V: TRBV28
D: -
J: TRBJ1-2
size: -
DNA: TGTGCCAGCAGGTTACGACAGTTTTCTAACTATGGCTACACCTTC
CDR3: CASRLRQFSNYGYTF

V: TRBV14
D: TRBD1
J: TRBJ1-1
size: -
DNA: TGTGCCAGCAGCCACCGACAGGGTCGGGGCACTGAAGCTTTCTTT
CDR3: CASSHRQGRGTEAFF

V: TRBV28
D: -
J: TRBJ2-5
size: -
DNA: TGTGCCAGCAGTTTAGTACAGGGTCCAGAGACCCAGTACTTC
CDR3: CASSLVQGPETQYF

V: TRBV19
D: -
J: TRBJ1-5
size: -
DNA: TGTGCCAGTTGGGACGGAAACAGCAATCAGCCCCAGCATTTT
CDR3: CASWDGNSNQPQHF

V: TRBV4-3
D: -
J: TRBJ1-3
size: -
DNA: TGCGCCAGCAGCCAAGATAGGGCCCTTCCTATCTCTGGAAACACCATATATTTT
CDR3: CASSQDRALPISGNTIYF

V: TRBV4-1
D: TRBD1
J: TRBJ1-1
size: -
DNA: TGCGCCAGCAGCCAACCGGGGACAGCCAACACTGAAGCTTTCTTT
CDR3: CASSQPGTANTEAFF